This T cell receptor (beta chain) is drawn from a study of blood T cell repertoires in COVID-19. About the study: From the United States, Italy and Spain came samples of acute and convalescent COVID-19. Sources were T cells, B-cell-depleted T cells, or PBMCs; the material itself was cDNA or gDNA.

Original handling: Scientists estimated how many nucleated cells there were by amplifying reference gene primers. Sequenced by immunoSEQ multiplex PCR; TCRdb stores in-frame clones only, minus some. The DNA was the basis for D and trimming; V, J and clone size are from that table. The data contain roughly 100,000 clones, 75% to 90% of them singletons. This sequence originates from a woman over 75 with acute or convalescent COVID-19. Sequences were obtained from peripheral blood.

The CDR3, as DNA: TGTGCCAGCTCACCTAGACTAGCGGGAGACAATGAGCAGTTCTTC. As protein: CASSPRLAGDNEQFF. The chain employs TRBV18 and TRBJ2-1, with 12 bases aligning to TRBD2. Germline CDR1 reads KGHSH; CDR2 reads LQKENI. CDR3 length equals 15 residues. V lost 3 bases and J lost 5; bases outside the gene matches: 2.